This T cell receptor beta chain was sequenced for a study of identical twins. Study conclusions and caveats: Compared with models, monozygotic twins showed more out-of-frame TCR alpha sharing. It was possible that invariant MAIT and iNKT cells partly confounded the zero-insertion analyses. Whereas memory repertoires showed no such difference, abundant cord blood beta clonotypes carried fewer insertions.

Only healthy Caucasians were included as donors. This CDR3 contains 14 residues. Germline CDR1 SGHDT, CDR2 YYEEEE. Trimming removed 0 bases from V and 8 bases from J, with 12 bases in between. MiXCR was run by TCRdb on the 5' RACE reads, yielding one entry per CDR3 protein. The table records around 370,000 distinct CDR3 sequences, approximately 10% of them present only once. This clonotype came up a few times. Antigen: not known. Sequencing was performed on naive T cells sorted from blood. The chain is built from TRBV5-6 and TRBJ2-1; no clear D gene. The sequence came from a woman in her forties or fifties in good health. This CDR3 reads CASSLVQAEDEQFF. CDR3 in DNA: TGTGCCAGCAGCTTGGTCCAGGCCGAGGATGAGCAGTTCTTC.